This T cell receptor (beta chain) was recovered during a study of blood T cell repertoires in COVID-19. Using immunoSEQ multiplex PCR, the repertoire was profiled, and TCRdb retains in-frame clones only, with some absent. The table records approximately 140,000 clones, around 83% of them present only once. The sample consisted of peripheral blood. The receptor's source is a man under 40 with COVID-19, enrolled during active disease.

The CDR3 sequence is CASTGTGSTDTQYF. The CDR3, as DNA: TGTGCCAGCACCGGGACAGGGAGCACAGATACGCAGTATTTT. The rearrangement links TRBV7-9 to TRBJ2-3; TRBD1 aligns across 9 bases. In germline, CDR1 is SEHNR, CDR2 FQNEAQ (reference sequence). V shed 7 bases, J shed 0 bases, and the junction held 2 bases outside the gene matches. This CDR3 is built from 14 residues.